What follows are 10 T cell receptor beta chains derived from one specimen sequenced in a study of OX40 agonist ivuxolimab in advanced cancers. Some clones are missing from TCRdb's copy, which holds only in-frame ones; the method was immunoSEQ multiplex PCR. The sample has almost 90,000 clones; about 86% are singletons. The material was CD4+ or CD8+ T cells sorted from blood, obtained in a trial of the OX40 agonist ivuxolimab. All receptors come from an adult with an advanced solid tumor such as melanoma, head and neck, liver or kidney cancer.

CDR3 amino acids: CASSPQGQGSTEAFF. The CDR3 nucleotides read TGTGCCAGCTCACCACAGGGACAGGGGTCCACTGAAGCTTTCTTT. The chain links TRBV18 to TRBJ1-1, with TRBD1 identical over 10 bases. This CDR3 comprises 15 residues. CDR1 is KGHSH and CDR2 is LQKENI in the germline V gene. Losses at the gene ends were 1 base for V and 4 bases for J; bases not matched to a gene: 3.

The CDR3 loop is CASGTSGAHDTDTQYF. For the CDR3, the DNA is TGCGCCAGCGGGACTAGCGGGGCCCACGACACAGATACGCAGTATTTT. The V gene is TRBV5-1, the J gene TRBJ2-3, with TRBD2 matching over 13 bases. The CDR3 has 16 amino acids. CDR1 and CDR2 (germline): SGHRS, YFSETQ. With 7 bases clipped from V and 2 bases from J, the junction kept 7 bases outside the gene matches.

The chain has TRBV14 and TRBJ2-7, with 10 bases aligning to TRBD2. The CDR3 sequence is 15 residues long. V shed 1 base and J 2 bases; nucleotides not matched to a gene: 2. The germline gives CDR1 SGHDN, CDR2 FVKESK. DNA of the CDR3: TGTGCCAGCAGCCAAGCCCTAGCGGGGGCCTACGAGCAGTACTTC. Its translation is CASSQALAGAYEQYF.

V gene TRBV4-3 combines with J gene TRBJ1-1, with D possibly being TRBD1 (5 bases). V gave up 2 bases and J gave up 4 bases, with 11 bases separating them. This CDR3 has 14 amino acids. CDR1 and CDR2 from the germline V gene are LGHNA and YSLEER. The CDR3 loop is CASSQSTEGTEAFF. CDR3 bases: TGCGCCAGCAGCCAATCGACAGAGGGCACTGAAGCTTTCTTT.

This chain links TRBV18 with TRBJ2-3; 7 positions agree with TRBD1. V lost 3 bases and J lost 0; bases outside the gene matches: 9. The length of the CDR3 is 17 residues. Germline-derived CDR1 and CDR2 are KGHSH and LQKENI. The CDR3, as DNA: TGTGCCAGCTCACCCCGGACAGGACACTCTAGCACAGATACGCAGTATTTT. The encoded protein is CASSPRTGHSSTDTQYF. Full variable domain (rest looked up from reference TRBV18 and TRBJ2-3): NAGVMQNPRHLVRRRGQEARLRCSPMKGHSHVYWYRQLPEEGLKFMVYLQKENIIDESGMPKERFSAEFPKEGPSILRIQQVVRGDSAAYFCASSPRTGHSSTDTQYFGPGTRLTVL.

CDR3 region: CASSIPGPGELFF. The CDR3 bases are TGTGCCAGCAGCATCCCAGGACCTGGGGAGCTGTTTTTT. The rearrangement links TRBV28 to TRBJ2-2, with D unresolved. Germline assignment: CDR1 MDHEN and CDR2 SYDVKM. The CDR3 is made up of 13 amino acids. Trimming took off 6 bases at V and 8 bases at J, with 13 bases between the two ends.

This chain uses TRBV2 with TRBJ2-2; TRBD2 agrees at 10 bases. The CDR3 totals 16 residues. Germline V gene sequence: CDR1 SNHLY, CDR2 FYNNEI. Trimming took 7 bases from V and 4 from J; bases not matched to a gene: 9. CDR3 sequence: CASTEGAGGLTGELFF. The CDR3 DNA sequence: TGTGCCAGCACCGAGGGAGCGGGGGGGCTCACCGGGGAGCTGTTTTTT.

V gene TRBV27 combines with J gene TRBJ2-3; TRBD2 might be the D (5 bases). V was pared by 3 bases and J by 5 bases, with 9 bases between. Germline assignment: CDR1 MNHEY and CDR2 SMNVEV (reference sequence). The CDR3 is 13 residues long. CDR3 sequence: CASSLAGEDTQYF. The CDR3 DNA reads as TGTGCCAGCAGTTTGGCGGGCGAAGATACGCAGTATTTT.

J is TRBJ2-3 and V is TRBV2, with D possibly matching TRBD1 (5 bases). Trimming left V 8 bases short and J 1 base short, with 22 bases between. The CDR3 totals 17 residues. Germline CDR1 and CDR2: SNHLY and FYNNEI. The CDR3: CASGAPSGLEGTDTQYF. CDR3 nucleotides: TGTGCCAGCGGGGCGCCCTCCGGTCTCGAGGGCACAGATACGCAGTATTTT.

The rearrangement joins TRBV30 to TRBJ2-3; D gene ambiguous. CDR1 and CDR2 from the germline V gene are GTSNPN and SVGIG (reference sequence). Deletions cut 3 bases from V and 2 bases from J, with 6 bases between. This CDR3 contains 12 residues. Here the CDR3 reads CAWSENTDTQYF. CDR3 coding DNA: TGTGCCTGGAGCGAGAACACAGATACGCAGTATTTT.